This record covers a single T cell receptor beta chain. The antigen is not known. The source of the sample is a study of shared clonotypes between healthy human individuals. Study-level findings and limits: Generally, naive subsets (rather than memory subsets) showed larger estimated richness.

Some clones are missing from TCRdb's copy, which holds only in-frame ones; the method was immunoSEQ multiplex PCR. The data show around 1,000,000 clones, with approximately 80% seen just once and 0.89% held by the top ten. Trimming took off 4 bases at V and 1 base at J, with 9 bases between the two ends. Germline-derived CDR1 and CDR2 are SGHTA and FQGNSA. This CDR3 spans 14 amino acids. Sequencing was carried out using memory CD4+ T cells from PBMCs. The subset is: CD45RA-negative fraction. The TCR was taken from a man younger than 35 in good health. Some clones in this sample may be carry-over from other donors' samples. This rearrangement joins TRBV7-2 to TRBJ2-3; D gene ambiguous. The CDR3 DNA reads TGTGCCAGCAGCTCCTTCGGCGGCACAGATACGCAGTATTTT. Protein sequence: CASSSFGGTDTQYF.